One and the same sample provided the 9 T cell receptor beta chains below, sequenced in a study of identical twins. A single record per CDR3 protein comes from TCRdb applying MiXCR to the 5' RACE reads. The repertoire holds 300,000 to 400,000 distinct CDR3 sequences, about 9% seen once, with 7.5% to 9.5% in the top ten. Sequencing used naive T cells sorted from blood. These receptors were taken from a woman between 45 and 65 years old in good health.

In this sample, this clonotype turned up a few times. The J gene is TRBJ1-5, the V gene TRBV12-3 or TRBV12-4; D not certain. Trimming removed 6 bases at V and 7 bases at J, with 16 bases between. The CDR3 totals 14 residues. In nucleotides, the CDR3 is TGTGCCAGCAGGAAGGGTCCCGGAGGGCAGCCCCAGCATTTT. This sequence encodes CASRKGPGGQPQHF.

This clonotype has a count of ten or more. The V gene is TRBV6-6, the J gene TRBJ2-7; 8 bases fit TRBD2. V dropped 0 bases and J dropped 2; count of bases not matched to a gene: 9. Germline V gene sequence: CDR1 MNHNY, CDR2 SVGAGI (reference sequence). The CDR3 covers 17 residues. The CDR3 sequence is CASSYSRERENTYEQYF. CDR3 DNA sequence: TGTGCCAGCAGTTACTCCCGGGAGCGGGAGAATACCTACGAGCAGTACTTC.

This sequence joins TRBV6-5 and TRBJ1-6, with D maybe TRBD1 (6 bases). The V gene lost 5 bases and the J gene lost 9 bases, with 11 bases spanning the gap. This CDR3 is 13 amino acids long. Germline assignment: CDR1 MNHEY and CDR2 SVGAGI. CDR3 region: CASSQGIASPLHF. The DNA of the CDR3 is TGTGCCAGCAGTCAGGGGATCGCTTCACCCCTCCACTTT.

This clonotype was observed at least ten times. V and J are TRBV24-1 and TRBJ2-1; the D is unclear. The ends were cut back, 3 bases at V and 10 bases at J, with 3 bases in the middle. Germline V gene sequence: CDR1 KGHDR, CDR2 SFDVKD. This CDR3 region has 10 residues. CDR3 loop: CATSDLEQFF. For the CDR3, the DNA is TGTGCCACCAGTGATCTAGAGCAGTTCTTC.

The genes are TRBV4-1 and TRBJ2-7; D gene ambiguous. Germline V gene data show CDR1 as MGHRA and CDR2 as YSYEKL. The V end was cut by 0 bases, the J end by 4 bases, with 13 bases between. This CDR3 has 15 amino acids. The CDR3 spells CASSQDRQTLYEQYF. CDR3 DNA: TGCGCCAGCAGCCAAGACCGGCAGACACTTTACGAGCAGTACTTC.

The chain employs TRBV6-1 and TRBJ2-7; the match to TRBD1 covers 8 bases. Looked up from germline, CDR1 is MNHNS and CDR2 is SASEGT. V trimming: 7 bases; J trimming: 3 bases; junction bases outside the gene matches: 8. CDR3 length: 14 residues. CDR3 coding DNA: TGTGCCAGCAACCCGGGACAGGCCCGCTACGAGCAGTACTTC. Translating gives CASNPGQARYEQYF.

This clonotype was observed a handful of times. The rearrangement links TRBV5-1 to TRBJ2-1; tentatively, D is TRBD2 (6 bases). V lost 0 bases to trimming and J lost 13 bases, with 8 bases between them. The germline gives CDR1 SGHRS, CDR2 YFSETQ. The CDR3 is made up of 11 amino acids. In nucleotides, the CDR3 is TGCGCCAGCAGCTTGGCGGGGGTTCAGTTCTTC. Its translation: CASSLAGVQFF.

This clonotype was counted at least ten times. CDR3: CSARRGFGTEAFF. The CDR3 bases are TGCAGTGCTAGACGGGGGTTTGGCACTGAAGCTTTCTTT. The gene calls are TRBV20-1 and TRBJ1-1; the D gene is possibly TRBD1 (5 bases). This CDR3 has 13 amino acids. CDR1 and CDR2 from the germline V gene are DFQATT and SNEGSKA (reference sequence). V was pared by 2 bases and J by 4 bases, with 11 bases between.

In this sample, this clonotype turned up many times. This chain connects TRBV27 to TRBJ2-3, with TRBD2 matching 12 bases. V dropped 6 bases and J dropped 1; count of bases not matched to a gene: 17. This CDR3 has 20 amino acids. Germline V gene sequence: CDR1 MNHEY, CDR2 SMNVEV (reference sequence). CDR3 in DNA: TGTGCCAGCAGGACCCCGGGACTAGCGGGTATCAGCGCGGGCACAGATACGCAGTATTTT. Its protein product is CASRTPGLAGISAGTDTQYF.